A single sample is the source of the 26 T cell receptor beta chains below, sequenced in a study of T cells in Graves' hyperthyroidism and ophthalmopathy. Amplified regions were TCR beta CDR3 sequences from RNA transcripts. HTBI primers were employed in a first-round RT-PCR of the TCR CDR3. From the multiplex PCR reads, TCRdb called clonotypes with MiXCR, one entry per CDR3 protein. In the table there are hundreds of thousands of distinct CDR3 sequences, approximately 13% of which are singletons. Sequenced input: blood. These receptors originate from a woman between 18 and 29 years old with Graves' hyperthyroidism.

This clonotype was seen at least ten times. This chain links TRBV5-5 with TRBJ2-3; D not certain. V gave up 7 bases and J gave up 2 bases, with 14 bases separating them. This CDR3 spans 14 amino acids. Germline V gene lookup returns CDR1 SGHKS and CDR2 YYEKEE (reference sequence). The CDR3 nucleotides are TGTGCCAGCTACCCGGAGATAGCCACAGATACGCAGTATTTT. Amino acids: CASYPEIATDTQYF.

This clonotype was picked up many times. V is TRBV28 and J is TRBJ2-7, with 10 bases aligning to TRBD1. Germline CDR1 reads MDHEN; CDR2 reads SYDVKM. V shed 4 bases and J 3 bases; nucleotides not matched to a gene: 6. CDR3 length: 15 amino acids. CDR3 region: CASSSPGTGDYEQYF. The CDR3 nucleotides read TGTGCCAGCAGTTCTCCCGGGACAGGGGACTACGAGCAGTACTTC.

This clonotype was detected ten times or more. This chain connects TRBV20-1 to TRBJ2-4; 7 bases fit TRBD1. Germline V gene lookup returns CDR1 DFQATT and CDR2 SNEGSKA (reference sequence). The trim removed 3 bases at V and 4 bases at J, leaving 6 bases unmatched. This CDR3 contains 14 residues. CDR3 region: CSASRLGQKNIQYF. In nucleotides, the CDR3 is TGCAGTGCTAGTAGATTGGGACAGAAAAACATTCAGTACTTC.

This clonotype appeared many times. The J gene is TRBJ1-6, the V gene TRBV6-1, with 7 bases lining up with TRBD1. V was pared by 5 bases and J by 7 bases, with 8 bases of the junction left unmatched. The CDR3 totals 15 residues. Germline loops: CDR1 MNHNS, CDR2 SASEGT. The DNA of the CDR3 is TGTGCCAGCAGTTACTCGTCAGGGGGGAATTCACCCCTCCACTTT. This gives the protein CASSYSSGGNSPLHF.

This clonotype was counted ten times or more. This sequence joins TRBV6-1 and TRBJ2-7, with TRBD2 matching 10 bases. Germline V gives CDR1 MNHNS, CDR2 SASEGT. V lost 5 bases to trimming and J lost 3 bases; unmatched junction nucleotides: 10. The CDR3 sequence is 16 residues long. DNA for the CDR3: TGTGCCAGCAGTCCGATACTAGCGGGGATTATCTACGAGCAGTACTTC. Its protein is CASSPILAGIIYEQYF.

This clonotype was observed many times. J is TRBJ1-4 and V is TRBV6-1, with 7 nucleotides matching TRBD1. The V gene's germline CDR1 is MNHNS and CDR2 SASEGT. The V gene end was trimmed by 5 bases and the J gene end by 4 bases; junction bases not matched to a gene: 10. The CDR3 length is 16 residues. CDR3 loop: CASSLRAGTVNEKLFF. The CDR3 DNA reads TGTGCCAGCAGTCTAAGGGCAGGGACAGTTAATGAAAAACTGTTTTTT.

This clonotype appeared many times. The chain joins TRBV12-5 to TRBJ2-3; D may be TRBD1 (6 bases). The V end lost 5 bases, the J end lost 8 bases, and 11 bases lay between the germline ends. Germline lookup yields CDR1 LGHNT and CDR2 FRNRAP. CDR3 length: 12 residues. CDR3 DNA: TGTGCTAGTGGTCCGGACAGTGGTACGCAGTATTTT. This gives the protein CASGPDSGTQYF. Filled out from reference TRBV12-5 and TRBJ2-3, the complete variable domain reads DARVTQTPRHKVTEMGQEVTMRCQPILGHNTVFWYRQTMMQGLELLAYFRNRAPLDDSGMPKDRFSAEMPDATLATLKIQPSEPRDSAVYFCASGPDSGTQYFGPGTRLTVL.

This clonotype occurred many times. CDR3 sequence reads: CASSAFSLDRLGEQYF. The CDR3 region has the DNA TGTGCCAGCAGTGCCTTTTCGTTGGACAGGCTTGGTGAGCAGTACTTC. This rearrangement joins TRBV27 to TRBJ2-7; 7 bases are shared with TRBD1. The CDR3 covers 16 residues. Per the germline V gene, CDR1 is MNHEY and CDR2 is SMNVEV (reference sequence). The V segment lost 5 bases and the J segment 7 bases; nucleotides outside the gene matches: 17.

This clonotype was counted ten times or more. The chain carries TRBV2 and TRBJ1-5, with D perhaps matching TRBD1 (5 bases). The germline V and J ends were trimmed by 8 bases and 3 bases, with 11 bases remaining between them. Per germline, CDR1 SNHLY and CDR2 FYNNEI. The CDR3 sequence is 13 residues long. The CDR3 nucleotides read TGTGCCAGCTACGCAGGGATCAATCAGCCCCAGCATTTT. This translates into CASYAGINQPQHF.

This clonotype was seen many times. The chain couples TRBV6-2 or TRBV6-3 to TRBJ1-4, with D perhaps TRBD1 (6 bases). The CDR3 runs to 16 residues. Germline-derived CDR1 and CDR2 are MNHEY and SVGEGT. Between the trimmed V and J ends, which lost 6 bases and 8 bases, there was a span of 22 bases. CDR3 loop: CASSPGTGRGGEKLFF. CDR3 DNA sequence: TGTGCCAGCAGCCCCGGGACGGGCAGGGGAGGAGAAAAACTGTTTTTT.

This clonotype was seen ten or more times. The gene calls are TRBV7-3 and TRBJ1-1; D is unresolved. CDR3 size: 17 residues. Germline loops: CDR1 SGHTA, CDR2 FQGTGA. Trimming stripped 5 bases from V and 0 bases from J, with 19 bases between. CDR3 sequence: CASSRYWAEGMNTEAFF. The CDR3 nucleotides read TGTGCCAGCAGCAGATATTGGGCAGAGGGAATGAACACTGAAGCTTTCTTT. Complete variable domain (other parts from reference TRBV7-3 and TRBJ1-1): GAGVSQTPSNKVTEKGKYVELRCDPISGHTALYWYRQSLGQGPEFLIYFQGTGAADDSGLPNDRFFAVRPEGSVSTLKIQRTERGDSAVYLCASSRYWAEGMNTEAFFGQGTRLTVV.

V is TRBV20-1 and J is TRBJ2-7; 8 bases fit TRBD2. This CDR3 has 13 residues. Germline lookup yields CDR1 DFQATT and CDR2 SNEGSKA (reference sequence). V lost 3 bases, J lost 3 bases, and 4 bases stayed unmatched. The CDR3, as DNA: TGCAGTGCTAGTGGGCTAGCGGGCTACGAGCAGTACTTC. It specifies CSASGLAGYEQYF.

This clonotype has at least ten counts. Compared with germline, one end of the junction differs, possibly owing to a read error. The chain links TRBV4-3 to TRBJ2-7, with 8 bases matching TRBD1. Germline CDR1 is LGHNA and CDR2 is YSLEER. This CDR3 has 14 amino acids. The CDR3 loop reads CASSQGQGSYEQYF. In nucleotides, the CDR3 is TGTGCCAGCAGCCAAGGACAGGGATCCTACGAGCAGTACTTC.

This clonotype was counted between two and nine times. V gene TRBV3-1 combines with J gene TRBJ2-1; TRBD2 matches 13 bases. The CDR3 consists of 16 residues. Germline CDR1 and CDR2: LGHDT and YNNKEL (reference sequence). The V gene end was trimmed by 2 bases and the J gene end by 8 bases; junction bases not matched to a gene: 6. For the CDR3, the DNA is TGTGCCAGCAGCCAACAACTAGCGGGAGGGCCCGATGAGCAGTTCTTC. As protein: CASSQQLAGGPDEQFF.

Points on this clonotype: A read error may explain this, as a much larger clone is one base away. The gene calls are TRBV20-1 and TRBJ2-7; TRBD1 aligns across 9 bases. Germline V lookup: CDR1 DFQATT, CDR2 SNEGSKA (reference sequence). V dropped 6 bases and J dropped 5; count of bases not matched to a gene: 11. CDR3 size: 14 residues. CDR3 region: CSATHRGRIDEQYF. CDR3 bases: TGCAGTGCGACACACAGGGGGCGGATAGACGAGCAGTACTTC.

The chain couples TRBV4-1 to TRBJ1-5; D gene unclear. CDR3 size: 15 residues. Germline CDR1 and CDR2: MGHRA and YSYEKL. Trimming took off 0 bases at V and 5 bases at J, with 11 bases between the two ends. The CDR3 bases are TGCGCCAGCAGCCAAGATTGGGGTGAACATCAGCCCCAGCATTTT. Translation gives CASSQDWGEHQPQHF.

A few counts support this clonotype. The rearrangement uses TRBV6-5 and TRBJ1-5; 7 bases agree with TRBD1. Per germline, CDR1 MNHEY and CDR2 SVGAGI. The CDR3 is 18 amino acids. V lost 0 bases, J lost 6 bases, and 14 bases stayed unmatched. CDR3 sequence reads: CASSYSRGGASAGQPQHF. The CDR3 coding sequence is TGTGCCAGCAGTTACTCGAGAGGGGGCGCAAGCGCCGGTCAGCCCCAGCATTTT.

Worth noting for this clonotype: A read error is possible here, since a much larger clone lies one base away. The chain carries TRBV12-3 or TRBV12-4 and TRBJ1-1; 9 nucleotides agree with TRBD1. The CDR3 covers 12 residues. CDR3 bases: TGTGCCAGCAGTCCGGAACAGGGGGCTGCTCTCTTT. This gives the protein CASSPEQGAALF.

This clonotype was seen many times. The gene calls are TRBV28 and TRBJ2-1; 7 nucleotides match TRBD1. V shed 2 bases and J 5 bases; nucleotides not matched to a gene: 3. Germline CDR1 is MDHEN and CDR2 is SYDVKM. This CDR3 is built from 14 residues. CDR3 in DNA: TGTGCCAGCAGTTTACCCGACAGGGACAATGAGCAGTTCTTC. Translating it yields CASSLPDRDNEQFF.

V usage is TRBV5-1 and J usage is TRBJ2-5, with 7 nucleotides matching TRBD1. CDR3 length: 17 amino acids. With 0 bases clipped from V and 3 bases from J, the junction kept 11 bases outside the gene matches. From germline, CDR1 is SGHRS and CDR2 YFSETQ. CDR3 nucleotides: TGCGCCAGCAGCTTGGAACCCCTAGGCAGGGGGAAAGAGACCCAGTACTTC. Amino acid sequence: CASSLEPLGRGKETQYF.

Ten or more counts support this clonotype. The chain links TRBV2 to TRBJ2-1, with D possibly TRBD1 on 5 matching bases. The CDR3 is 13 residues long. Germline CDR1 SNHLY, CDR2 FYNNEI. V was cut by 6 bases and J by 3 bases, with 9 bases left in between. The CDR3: CASSTDSYNEQFF. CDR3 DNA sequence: TGTGCCAGCAGCACCGACAGCTACAATGAGCAGTTCTTC. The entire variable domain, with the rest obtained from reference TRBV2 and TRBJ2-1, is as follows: EPEVTQTPSHQVTQMGQEVILRCVPISNHLYFYWYRQILGQKVEFLVSFYNNEISEKSEIFDDQFSVERPDGSNFTLKIRSTKLEDSAMYFCASSTDSYNEQFFGPGTRLTVL.

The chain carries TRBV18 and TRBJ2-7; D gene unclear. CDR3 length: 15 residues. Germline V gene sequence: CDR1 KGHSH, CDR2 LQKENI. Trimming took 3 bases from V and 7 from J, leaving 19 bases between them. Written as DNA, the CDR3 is TGTGCCAGCTCACCTATCTGGGATGAGCAAGGTGAGCAGTACTTC. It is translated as CASSPIWDEQGEQYF.

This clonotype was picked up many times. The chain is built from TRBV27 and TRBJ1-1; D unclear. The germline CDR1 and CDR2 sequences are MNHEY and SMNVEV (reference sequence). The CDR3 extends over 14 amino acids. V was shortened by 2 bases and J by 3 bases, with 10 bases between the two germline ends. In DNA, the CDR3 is TGTGCCAGCAGTTTAAGACGAATAGACACTGAAGCTTTCTTT. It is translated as CASSLRRIDTEAFF.

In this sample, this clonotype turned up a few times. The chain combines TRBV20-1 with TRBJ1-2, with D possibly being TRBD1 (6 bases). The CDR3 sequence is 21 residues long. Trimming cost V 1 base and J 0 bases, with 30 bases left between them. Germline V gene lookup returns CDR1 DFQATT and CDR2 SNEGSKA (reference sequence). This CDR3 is CSARAPFGVLAGASANYGYTF. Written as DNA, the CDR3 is TGCAGTGCTAGAGCCCCCTTTGGGGTTTTGGCAGGGGCCTCGGCTAACTATGGCTACACCTTC.

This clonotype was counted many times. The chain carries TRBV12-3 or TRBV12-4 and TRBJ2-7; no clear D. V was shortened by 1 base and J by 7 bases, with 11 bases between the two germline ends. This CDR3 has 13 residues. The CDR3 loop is CASSLGIAWEQYF. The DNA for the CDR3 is TGTGCCAGCAGTTTAGGAATAGCCTGGGAGCAGTACTTC.

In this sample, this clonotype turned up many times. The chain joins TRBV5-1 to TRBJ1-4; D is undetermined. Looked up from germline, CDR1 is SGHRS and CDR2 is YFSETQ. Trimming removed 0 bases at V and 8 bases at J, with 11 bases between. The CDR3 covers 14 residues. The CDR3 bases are TGCGCCAGCAGCTTGGTTGGGGATGGAGAAAAACTGTTTTTT. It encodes CASSLVGDGEKLFF.